This T cell receptor (beta chain) was documented in a study of CD8+ T cells in alopecia areata. Isolated RNA was reverse transcribed into cDNA used as the sequencing template. Sequenced by immunoSEQ multiplex PCR; TCRdb stores in-frame clones only, minus some. The table includes about 190,000 clones, 60% to 70% detected once. Noted treatment: oral pan-JAK inhibitor, 5-10 mg twice daily. Of note for this clone: Other DNA sequences of this sample code for an identical CDR3.

V was pared by 8 bases and J by 1 base, with 7 bases of the junction left unmatched. CDR1 is MNHEY, CDR2 SMNVEV, per germline (reference sequence). The CDR3 totals 14 residues. The chain links TRBV27 to TRBJ2-7, with 8 bases that match TRBD2. The sample consisted of CD4+ T cells sorted from blood, taken at week 4, from a patient treated with tofacitinib. The clonotype was recovered from a human donor with alopecia areata. The DNA for the CDR3 is TGTGCCAGCTCCCTTCGGGAGGGGTCCTACGAGCAGTACTTC. It is translated as CASSLREGSYEQYF.